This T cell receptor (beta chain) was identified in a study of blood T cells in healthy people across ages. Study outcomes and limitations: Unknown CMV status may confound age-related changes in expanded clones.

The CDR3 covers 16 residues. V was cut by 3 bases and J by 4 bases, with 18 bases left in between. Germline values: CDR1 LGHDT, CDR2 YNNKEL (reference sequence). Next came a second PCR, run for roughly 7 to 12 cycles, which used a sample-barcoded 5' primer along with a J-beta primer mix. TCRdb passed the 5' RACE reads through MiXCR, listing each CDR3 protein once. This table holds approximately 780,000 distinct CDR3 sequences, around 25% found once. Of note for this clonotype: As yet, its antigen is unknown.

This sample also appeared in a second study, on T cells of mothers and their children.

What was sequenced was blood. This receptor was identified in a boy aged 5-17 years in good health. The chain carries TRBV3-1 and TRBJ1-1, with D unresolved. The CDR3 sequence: CASSHRGIGRSTEAFF. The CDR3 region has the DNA TGTGCCAGCAGCCATCGAGGGATCGGGCGATCCACTGAAGCTTTCTTT.